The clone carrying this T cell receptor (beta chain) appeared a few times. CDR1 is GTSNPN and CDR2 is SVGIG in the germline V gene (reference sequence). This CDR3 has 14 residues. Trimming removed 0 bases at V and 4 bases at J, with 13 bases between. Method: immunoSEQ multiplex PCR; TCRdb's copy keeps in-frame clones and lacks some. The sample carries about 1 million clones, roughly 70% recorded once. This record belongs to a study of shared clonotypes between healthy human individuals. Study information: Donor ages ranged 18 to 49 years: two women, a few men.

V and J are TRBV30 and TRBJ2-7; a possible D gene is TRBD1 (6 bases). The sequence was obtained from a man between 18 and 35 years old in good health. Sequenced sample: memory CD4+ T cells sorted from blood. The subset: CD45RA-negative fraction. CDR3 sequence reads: CAWSVGGIPYEQYF. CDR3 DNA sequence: TGTGCCTGGAGTGTAGGGGGAATCCCTTACGAGCAGTACTTC.